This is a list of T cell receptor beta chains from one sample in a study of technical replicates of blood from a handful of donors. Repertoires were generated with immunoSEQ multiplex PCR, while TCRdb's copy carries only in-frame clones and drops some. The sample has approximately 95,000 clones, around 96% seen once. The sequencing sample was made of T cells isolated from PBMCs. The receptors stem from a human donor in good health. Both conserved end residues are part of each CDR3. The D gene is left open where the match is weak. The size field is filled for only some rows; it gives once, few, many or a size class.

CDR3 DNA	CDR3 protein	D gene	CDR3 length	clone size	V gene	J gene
TGTGCCAGCACAAGGGAGGGGAACACCGGGGAGCTGTTTTTT	CASTREGNTGELFF	TRBD2	14	NA	TRBV2	TRBJ2-2
TGTGCCAGCATCGGGGAACCGATGGACAATCAGCCCCAGCATTTT	CASIGEPMDNQPQHF	NA	15	NA	TRBV6-1	TRBJ1-5
TGCGCCAGCAGTGAGTCGATGTCAGGGGCCCAGCATTTT	CASSESMSGAQHF	NA	13	NA	TRBV10-1	TRBJ1-5
TGCAGCGTTGAAGAACACGACGACAGCCGACAGCAGTACTTC	CSVEEHDDSRQQYF	NA	14	NA	TRBV29-1	TRBJ2-7
TGTGCCAGCAGCTACCAGGCGGGGGATACGCAGTATTTT	CASSYQAGDTQYF	NA	13	NA	TRBV11-2	TRBJ2-3
TGTGCCTGGGATCGCCAGGGAAGTGAAAAACTGTTTTTT	CAWDRQGSEKLFF	NA	13	NA	TRBV30	TRBJ1-4
TGTGCCAGTAGCGGGGGCTCCTACAATGAGCAGTTCTTC	CASSGGSYNEQFF	NA	13	NA	TRBV19	TRBJ2-1
TGTGCCAGTAGGGTACAGGGGGCTAACTATGGCTACACCTTC	CASRVQGANYGYTF	TRBD1	14	NA	TRBV19	TRBJ1-2
TGTGCCAGCAGTTACTCTCACAGGGACGAGCAGTACTTC	CASSYSHRDEQYF	NA	13	NA	TRBV6-5	TRBJ2-7
TGTGCCAGCAGCTTAGGAGCGGGAGGAACCTACGAGCAGTACTTC	CASSLGAGGTYEQYF	TRBD2	15	NA	TRBV7-3	TRBJ2-7
TGTGCCAGCAGCAACGTACAGGGCGACGAATTACTAGCCAAAAACATTCAGTACTTC	CASSNVQGDELLAKNIQYF	NA	19	NA	TRBV7-8	TRBJ2-4
TGTGCCAGCAGCCCACGGGACTATAGCACAGATACGCAGTATTTT	CASSPRDYSTDTQYF	TRBD2	15	NA	TRBV7-8	TRBJ2-3
TGTGCCAGCAGTCGTCTTACGTGGCAGGACTATGGCTACACCTTC	CASSRLTWQDYGYTF	NA	15	NA	TRBV6-5	TRBJ1-2
TGCGCCAGCAGCAGACGACAGGGGGGGGATCAGCCCCAGCATTTT	CASSRRQGGDQPQHF	TRBD1	15	once	TRBV4-1	TRBJ1-5
TGTGCCAGCAGCTTAGGGACAGCCTACAATGAGCAGTTCTTC	CASSLGTAYNEQFF	NA	14	NA	TRBV7-9	TRBJ2-1
TGTGCCAGCAGCCCTTGGGACACCGGCTCTGGAAACACCATATATTTT	CASSPWDTGSGNTIYF	NA	16	NA	TRBV9	TRBJ1-3
TGTGCCAGCAGCTTATTTATAGGGGGAGCCAATGAGCAGTTCTTC	CASSLFIGGANEQFF	NA	15	NA	TRBV11-2	TRBJ2-1
TGTGCCAGCAGTCGACAGGGAAGTACTGAAGCTTTCTTT	CASSRQGSTEAFF	TRBD1	13	few	TRBV6-5	TRBJ1-1
TGTGCCAGTAATCAGGGGGCCGGAATGAACACTGAAGCTTTCTTT	CASNQGAGMNTEAFF	TRBD1	15	NA	TRBV19	TRBJ1-1
TGTGCCAGCAGCCGGCCGAGAGCGGGCAGCTCCTACAATGAGCAGTTCTTC	CASSRPRAGSSYNEQFF	NA	17	NA	TRBV5-6	TRBJ2-1
TGTGCCAGCAGCTATTCCGGGGGTCGAGAGCAGTACTTC	CASSYSGGREQYF	NA	13	once	TRBV13	TRBJ2-7
TGTGCCAGCAGTTGGTCGTGGCGGGTCAGCTCCTACAATGAGCAGTTCTTC	CASSWSWRVSSYNEQFF	NA	17	NA	TRBV27	TRBJ2-1
TGTGCCAGCAGTGAAAATACCGGGACTAGCTCCTACAATGAGCAGTTCTTC	CASSENTGTSSYNEQFF	TRBD2	17	NA	TRBV6-1	TRBJ2-1
TGTGCCACCAGCTTAAACCGGGACAGGGACCGGCTTTACGAGCAGTACTTC	CATSLNRDRDRLYEQYF	TRBD1	17	NA	TRBV15	TRBJ2-7
TGTGCCAGCAATCACAGGGCCACTGAAGCTTTCTTT	CASNHRATEAFF	NA	12	few	TRBV5-6	TRBJ1-1
TGTGCCAGCAGTTTAGGAGAGGTCTCTGGAAACACCATATATTTT	CASSLGEVSGNTIYF	NA	15	NA	TRBV28	TRBJ1-3
TGTGCCAGCAGCCAAGTTTTAATGGGAGGACGGGATACGCAGTATTTT	CASSQVLMGGRDTQYF	NA	16	NA	TRBV4-2	TRBJ2-3
TGTGCCAGCAGGCGACAGGGGAGGGGCAATCAGCCCCAGCATTTT	CASRRQGRGNQPQHF	TRBD1	15	NA	TRBV6-6	TRBJ1-5
TGTGCCAGCACCCTAGCGGGAGACGGCTACGAGCAGTACTTC	CASTLAGDGYEQYF	TRBD2	14	NA	TRBV28	TRBJ2-7
TGTGCCAGCAGTTTTCCTAGGACAGGCGAAAACACCGGGGAGCTGTTTTTT	CASSFPRTGENTGELFF	TRBD1	17	few	TRBV28	TRBJ2-2
TGTGCCAGCAGCTCGGGGGAGCGGGAAGACCAAGAGACCCAGTACTTC	CASSSGEREDQETQYF	TRBD2	16	NA	TRBV11-2	TRBJ2-5
TGTGCCAGCAGCCTATTCCAAGACACCGGGGAGCTGTTTTTT	CASSLFQDTGELFF	NA	14	NA	TRBV5-4	TRBJ2-2
TGCGCCAGCGGCCAAGATAACGGGGGACCCTACGAGCAGTACTTC	CASGQDNGGPYEQYF	NA	15	NA	TRBV4-1	TRBJ2-7
TGTGCCAGCAGTTTTGGTCAGGGTGTATATTTT	CASSFGQGVYF	NA	11	NA	TRBV27	TRBJ2-3
TGTGCCAGCAGCTTAGACAGGTCTTGGAGTGAAGCTTTCTTT	CASSLDRSWSEAFF	NA	14	NA	TRBV7-9	TRBJ1-1
TGTGCCAGCAGGCCTGCACTAGCGGGAGGCCCCGGGGAGCTGTTTTTT	CASRPALAGGPGELFF	TRBD2	16	NA	TRBV27	TRBJ2-2
TGTGCCAGCAGCTCTCAGGGGGCGCGAGGCAATCAGCCCCAGCATTTT	CASSSQGARGNQPQHF	TRBD1	16	NA	TRBV7-9	TRBJ1-5
TGTGCCAGCAGTTTATCAGGGGCAGGCTCATTGCAGTACTTC	CASSLSGAGSLQYF	NA	14	NA	TRBV27	TRBJ2-7
TGTGCCAGCAGCTCAGGGTTTAGCACAGATACGCAGTATTTT	CASSSGFSTDTQYF	NA	14	NA	TRBV5-8	TRBJ2-3
TGTGCCATCACTGCCGGGACAGATTACAATGAGCAGTTCTTC	CAITAGTDYNEQFF	TRBD1	14	NA	TRBV10-3	TRBJ2-1
TGTGCCAGCAGTTTTGCGGGGTCCTACGAGCAGTACTTC	CASSFAGSYEQYF	NA	13	NA	TRBV28	TRBJ2-7
TGCGCCAGCATCCCAGCGGGAGGGGACCAAGAGACCCAGTACTTC	CASIPAGGDQETQYF	TRBD2	15	once	TRBV10-2	TRBJ2-5
TGTGCCAGCAGCCTACAGGGTCTCGCTGGCTACACCTTC	CASSLQGLAGYTF	NA	13	NA	TRBV11-2	TRBJ1-2
TGTGCCAGCAGCCCGCTACAGGAAGAGAATGAAAAACTGTTTTTT	CASSPLQEENEKLFF	NA	15	once	TRBV28	TRBJ1-4
TGTGCCTGGAGTAGGCGGTTTTCTAGAGAGCAGTACTTC	CAWSRRFSREQYF	NA	13	NA	TRBV30	TRBJ2-7
TGTGCCAGCAGTAGACACAGGGGAAACACAGATACGCAGTATTTT	CASSRHRGNTDTQYF	TRBD1	15	NA	TRBV2	TRBJ2-3
TGTGCCAGTAGTATTCAGAAAACCGGGGAGCTGTTTTTT	CASSIQKTGELFF	NA	13	NA	TRBV19	TRBJ2-2
TGCGCCAGCAGCCAAGATGGATCGGGAGGGCCATATGAGCAGTTCTTC	CASSQDGSGGPYEQFF	TRBD2	16	NA	TRBV4-1	TRBJ2-1
TGTGCCAGCAGCTTAGCACGGGAGATCACCGGGGAGCTGTTTTTT	CASSLAREITGELFF	NA	15	NA	TRBV7-9	TRBJ2-2
TGCGCCAGCAGCTTGGCGGGGACTAGCGGGAAAGAGACCCAGTACTTC	CASSLAGTSGKETQYF	TRBD2	16	once	TRBV5-1	TRBJ2-5
TGTGCCAGCAGCTCAGCCGGACAGGGGGTCTACGAGCAGTACTTC	CASSSAGQGVYEQYF	TRBD1	15	NA	TRBV7-3	TRBJ2-7
TGTGCCAGCAGCTTAGAGCATGAGGGTGGAGGGCAGCCCCAGCATTTT	CASSLEHEGGGQPQHF	NA	16	NA	TRBV7-2	TRBJ1-5
TGCGCCAGCAGCTTGCCTGAAGAGACCCAGTACTTC	CASSLPEETQYF	NA	12	NA	TRBV5-1	TRBJ2-5